The clone carrying this T cell receptor beta chain was seen once. The antigen remains undetermined. With a J-beta primer mix and a sample-barcoded 5' primer, a second PCR ran about 7 to 11 cycles. TCRdb reprocessed the 5' RACE reads via MiXCR and lists one record per CDR3 protein. The table shows over 300,000 distinct CDR3 sequences, with 45% to 65% occurring only once. Samples each yielded at least 6 micrograms of total RNA. Trimming stripped 4 bases from V and 7 bases from J, with 5 bases between. The CDR3 loop spans 11 amino acids. The germline V gene encodes CDR1 SNHLY and CDR2 FYNNEI. This entry comes from a study of blood T cells in healthy people across ages. The study, taken as a whole, reports: With age, beta diversity per million T cells declined roughly linearly, significantly by approximately 40. Expanded clonotype changes were possibly confounded by unknown donor CMV status.

The sample taken for sequencing was blood. The V gene is TRBV2, the J gene TRBJ2-1; D is perhaps TRBD2 (5 bases). The receptor was isolated from a man aged 55-75 years in good health. Written as DNA, the CDR3 is TGTGCCAGCAGTGGGGAGAATGAGCAGTTCTTC. Translation gives CASSGENEQFF.